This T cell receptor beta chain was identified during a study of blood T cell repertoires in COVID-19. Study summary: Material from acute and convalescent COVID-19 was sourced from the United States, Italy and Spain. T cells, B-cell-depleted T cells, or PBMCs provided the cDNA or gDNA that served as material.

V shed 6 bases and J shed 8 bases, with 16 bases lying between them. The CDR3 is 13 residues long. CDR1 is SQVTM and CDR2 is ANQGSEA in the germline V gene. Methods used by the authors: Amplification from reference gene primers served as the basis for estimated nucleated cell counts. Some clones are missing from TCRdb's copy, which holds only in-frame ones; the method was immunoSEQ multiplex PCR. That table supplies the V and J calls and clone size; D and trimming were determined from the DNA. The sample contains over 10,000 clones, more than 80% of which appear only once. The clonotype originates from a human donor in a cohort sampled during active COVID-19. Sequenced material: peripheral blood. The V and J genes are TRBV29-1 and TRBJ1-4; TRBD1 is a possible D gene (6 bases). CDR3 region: CSVRQVDGEKLFF. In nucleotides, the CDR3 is TGCAGCGTCAGACAGGTCGATGGGGAAAAACTGTTTTTT.